This section outlines one TCR beta chain sequence together with its context. Its antigen is still unknown. Base-call qualities are not available, and no considerably larger clone is one nucleotide away. These data originate in a study of OX40 agonist ivuxolimab in advanced cancers. The study in broad terms: The costimulatory receptor OX40 (CD134) was targeted by ivuxolimab, a fully human IgG2 agonistic monoclonal antibody. Intravenous ivuxolimab was administered to patients every 2 weeks at six dose levels: 0.01, 0.1, 0.3, 1.5, 3 and 10 mg/kg. Among the 50 to 55 dose-escalation patients, roughly 20 had hepatocellular carcinoma, about 15 melanoma, 9 renal cell carcinoma and 9 head and neck cancer. In the dose-escalation cohort, 82.7% of patients were male, and the mean age was around 60 years, with a range of about 20 to 90. Prior anti-PD-1, anti-PD-L1 or anti-CTLA-4 therapy was permitted, and about two fifths of dose-escalation patients had received checkpoint inhibitors. Three dose-escalation patients achieved partial responses, one with hepatocellular carcinoma and two with cutaneous melanoma. The purpose of peripheral TCRbeta sequencing was to test whether ivuxolimab changed TCR sequence diversity and led to clonal T-cell expansion. The paper reports the monotherapy dose-escalation portion (N of about 47 patients) of the phase I ivuxolimab trial.

Genomic DNA was extracted from sorted cells for sequencing of the TCRbeta CDR3 region. The immunoSEQ Assay was used for sequencing of TCRbeta CDR3 regions. Entries here come from immuneACCESS through TCRdb and include only in-frame sequences with V and J called. Some clones fail to appear in such tables; in the studies checked, an unresolved V gene covers under half of the shortfall, and the cause of the remainder is unknown. The sample table lists about 40,000 clones, around 89% of them with a count of one. Approximately 5% of the sample goes to the ten largest clones. Beyond this particular receptor, the publication reports: At doses from 0.1 to 3.0 mg/kg, clonal expansion was seen in both CD4+ and CD8+ blood T cells between baseline and week 6. After ivuxolimab, CD8+ T cells had more expanded clones than CD4+ T cells on average. Which antigens the clonally expanded peripheral T cells were specific for was not determined. Partial responders in the 0.1-3.0 mg/kg groups had among the lowest normalized peripheral clonal expansion, especially among CD8+ T cells. Low levels of normalized T-cell clonal expansion were also shown by some nonresponding patients.

The trial excluded patients who had a history of autoimmune disease or who were on systemic immunosuppression. Peripheral blood for TCR sequencing was collected from all dose cohorts at baseline, on cycle 4 day 1, and on cycle 7 day 1. The samples were taken from a phase I, first-in-human, multicenter, open-label dose-escalation trial of ivuxolimab. Adults with locally advanced or metastatic melanoma, renal cell, hepatocellular, or head and neck squamous cell carcinoma were enrolled in the trial. Before TCR sequencing, CD4+ and CD8+ T cells were separately sorted from peripheral blood. Including the terminal cysteine and phenylalanine, the CDR3 comprises 21 residues. Only CDR3 DNA remains: 63 bases, in frame from the first base. For this chain, trimming is 7 bases at the V end and 4 bases at the J end, and the number of junction bases without a gene match is 23.

The source material was CD4+ or CD8+ T cells sorted from blood, sampled in a trial of the OX40 agonist ivuxolimab. The TCR was taken from an adult with an advanced solid tumor such as melanoma, head and neck, liver or kidney cancer. The chain was built from TRBV23-1 and TRBJ2-3, with 13 bases aligning to TRBD2. TRBV23-1 is filed as an ORF, its function uncertain. CDR3 loop: CASTDRATPGLAGKSSDTQYF. The DNA sequence is TGCGCCAGCACCGACAGGGCAACTCCGGGACTAGCGGGAAAAAGTTCAGATACGCAGTATTTT.